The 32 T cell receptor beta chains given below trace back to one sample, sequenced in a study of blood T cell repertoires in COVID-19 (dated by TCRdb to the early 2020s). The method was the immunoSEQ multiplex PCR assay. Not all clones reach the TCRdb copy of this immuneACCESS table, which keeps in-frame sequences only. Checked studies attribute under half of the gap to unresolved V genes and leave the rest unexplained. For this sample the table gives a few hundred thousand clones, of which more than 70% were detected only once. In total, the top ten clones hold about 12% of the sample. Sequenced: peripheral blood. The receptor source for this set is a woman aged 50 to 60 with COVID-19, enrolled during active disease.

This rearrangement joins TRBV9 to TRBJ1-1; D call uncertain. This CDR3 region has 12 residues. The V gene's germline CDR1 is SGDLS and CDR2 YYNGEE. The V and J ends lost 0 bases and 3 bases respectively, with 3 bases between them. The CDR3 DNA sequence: TGTGCCAGCAGCGTAGCGGACACTGAAGCTTTCTTT. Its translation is CASSVADTEAFF. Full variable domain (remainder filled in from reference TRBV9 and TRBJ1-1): DSGVTQTPKHLITATGQRVTLRCSPRSGDLSVYWYQQSLDQGLQFLIQYYNGEERAKGNILERFSAQQFPDLHSELNLSSLELGDSALYFCASSVADTEAFFGQGTRLTVV.

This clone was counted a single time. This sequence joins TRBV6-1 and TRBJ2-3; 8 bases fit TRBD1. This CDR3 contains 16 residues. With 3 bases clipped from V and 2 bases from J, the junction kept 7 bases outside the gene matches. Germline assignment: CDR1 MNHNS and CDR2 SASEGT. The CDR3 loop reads CASSEWDRTSTDTQYF. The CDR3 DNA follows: TGTGCCAGCAGTGAGTGGGACAGGACTTCCACAGATACGCAGTATTTT.

The CDR3 sequence is CASRPGGNTEAFF. CDR3 bases: TGTGCCAGCAGGCCAGGGGGGAACACTGAAGCTTTCTTT. The V gene is TRBV27, the J gene TRBJ1-1; 7 positions agree with TRBD1. In germline, CDR1 is MNHEY, CDR2 SMNVEV (reference sequence). CDR3 length equals 13 residues. J lost 1 base, V lost 6 bases, and 2 bases had no gene match.

The CDR3 nucleotides read TGTGCCAGCTCACCACCGGGACAGGGGCCAGCTTTCTTT. This encodes CASSPPGQGPAFF. This chain links TRBV18 with TRBJ1-1; 10 nucleotides match TRBD1. Unmatched junction bases numbered 2, after V lost 0 bases and J lost 10 bases. This CDR3 comprises 13 residues. Germline values: CDR1 KGHSH, CDR2 LQKENI. Drawing the rest from reference TRBV18 and TRBJ1-1, the complete variable domain is NAGVMQNPRHLVRRRGQEARLRCSPMKGHSHVYWYRQLPEEGLKFMVYLQKENIIDESGMPKERFSAEFPKEGPSILRIQQVVRGDSAAYFCASSPPGQGPAFFGQGTRLTVV.

The CDR3 bases are TGTGCCAGCAGCCAAGGGCAGGGTTACGAAAAACTGTTTTTT. Translating gives CASSQGQGYEKLFF. The chain joins TRBV14 to TRBJ1-4, with a tentative D call TRBD1 (5 bases). V was shortened by 1 base and J by 8 bases, with 11 bases between the two germline ends. Germline lookup yields CDR1 SGHDN and CDR2 FVKESK. The CDR3 sequence is 14 residues long.

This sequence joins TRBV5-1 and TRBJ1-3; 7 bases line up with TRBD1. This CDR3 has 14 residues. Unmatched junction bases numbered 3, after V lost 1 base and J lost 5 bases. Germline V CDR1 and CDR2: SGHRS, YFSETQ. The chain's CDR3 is CASSLQGDRNTIYF. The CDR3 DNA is TGCGCCAGCAGCTTGCAGGGGGATAGAAACACCATATATTTT.

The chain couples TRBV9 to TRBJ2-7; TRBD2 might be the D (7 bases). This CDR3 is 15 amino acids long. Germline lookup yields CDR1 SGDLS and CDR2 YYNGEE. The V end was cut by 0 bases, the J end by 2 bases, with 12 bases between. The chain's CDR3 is CASSVGGGAAYEQYF. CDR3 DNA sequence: TGTGCCAGCAGCGTAGGTGGGGGGGCGGCCTACGAGCAGTACTTC.

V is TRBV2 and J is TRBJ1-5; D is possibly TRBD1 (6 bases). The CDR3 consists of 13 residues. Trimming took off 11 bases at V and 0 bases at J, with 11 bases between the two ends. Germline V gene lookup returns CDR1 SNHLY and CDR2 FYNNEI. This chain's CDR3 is CAGGADSNQPQHF. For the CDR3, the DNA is TGTGCCGGGGGGGCGGATAGCAATCAGCCCCAGCATTTT.

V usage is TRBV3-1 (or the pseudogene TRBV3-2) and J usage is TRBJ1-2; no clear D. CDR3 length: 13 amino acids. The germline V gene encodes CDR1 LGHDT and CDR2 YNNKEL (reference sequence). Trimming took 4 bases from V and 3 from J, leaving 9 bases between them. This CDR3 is CASSRARDYGYTF. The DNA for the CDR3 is TGTGCCAGCAGCCGAGCACGAGACTATGGCTACACCTTC.

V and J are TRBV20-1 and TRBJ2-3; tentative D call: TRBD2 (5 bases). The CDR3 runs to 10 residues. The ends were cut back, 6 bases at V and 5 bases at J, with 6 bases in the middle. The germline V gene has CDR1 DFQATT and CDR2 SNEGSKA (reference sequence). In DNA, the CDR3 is TGCAGTGCCGAGGGAGATACGCAGTATTTT. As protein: CSAEGDTQYF.

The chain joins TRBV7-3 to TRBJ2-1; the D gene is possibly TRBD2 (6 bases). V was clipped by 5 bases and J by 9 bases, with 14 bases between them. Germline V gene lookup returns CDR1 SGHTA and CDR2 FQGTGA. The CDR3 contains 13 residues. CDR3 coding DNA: TGTGCCAGCAGCCCCGCGGGGCTGGGTGAGCAGTTCTTC. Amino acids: CASSPAGLGEQFF. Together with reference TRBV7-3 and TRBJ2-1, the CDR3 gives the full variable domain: GAGVSQTPSNKVTEKGKYVELRCDPISGHTALYWYRQSLGQGPEFLIYFQGTGAADDSGLPNDRFFAVRPEGSVSTLKIQRTERGDSAVYLCASSPAGLGEQFFGPGTRLTVL.

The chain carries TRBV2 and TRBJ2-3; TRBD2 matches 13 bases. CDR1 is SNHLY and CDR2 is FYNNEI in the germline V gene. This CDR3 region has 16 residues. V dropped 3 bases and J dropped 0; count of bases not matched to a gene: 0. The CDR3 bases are TGTGCCAGCAGTGAGGGACTAGCGGGGAGCACAGATACGCAGTATTTT. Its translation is CASSEGLAGSTDTQYF.

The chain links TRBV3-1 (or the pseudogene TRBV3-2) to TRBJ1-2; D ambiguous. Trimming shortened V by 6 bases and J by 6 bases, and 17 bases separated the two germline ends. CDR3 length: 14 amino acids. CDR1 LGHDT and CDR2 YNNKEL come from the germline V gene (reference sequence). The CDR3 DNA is TGTGCCAGCAGTCGCGAGACTGAGAGCGATGGCTACACCTTC. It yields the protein CASSRETESDGYTF.

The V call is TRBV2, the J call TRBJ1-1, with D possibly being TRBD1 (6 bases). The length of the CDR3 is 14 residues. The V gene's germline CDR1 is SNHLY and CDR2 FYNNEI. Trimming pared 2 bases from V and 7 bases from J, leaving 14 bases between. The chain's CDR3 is CASSERGGTDEAFF. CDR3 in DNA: TGTGCCAGCAGTGAAAGGGGGGGGACTGATGAAGCTTTCTTT.

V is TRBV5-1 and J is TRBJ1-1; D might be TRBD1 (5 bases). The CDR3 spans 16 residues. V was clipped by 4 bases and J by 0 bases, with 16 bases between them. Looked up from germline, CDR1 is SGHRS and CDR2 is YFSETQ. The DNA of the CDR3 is TGCGCCAGCAGCCCAAACAAGGGGTCCATGAACACTGAAGCTTTCTTT. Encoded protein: CASSPNKGSMNTEAFF.

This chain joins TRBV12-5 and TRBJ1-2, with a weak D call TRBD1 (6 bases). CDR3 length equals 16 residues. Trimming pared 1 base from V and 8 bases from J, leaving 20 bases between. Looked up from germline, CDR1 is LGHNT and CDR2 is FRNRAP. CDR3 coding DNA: TGTGCTAGTGGTTTGGGGACGGGGACACCAGGGGACGGCTACACCTTC. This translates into CASGLGTGTPGDGYTF.

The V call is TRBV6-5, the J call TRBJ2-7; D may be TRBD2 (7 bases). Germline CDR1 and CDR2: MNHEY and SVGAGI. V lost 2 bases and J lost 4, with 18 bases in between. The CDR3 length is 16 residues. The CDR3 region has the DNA TGTGCCAGCAGTTACGTTTGGGGGGGCCGTCCGTACGAGCAGTACTTC. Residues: CASSYVWGGRPYEQYF.

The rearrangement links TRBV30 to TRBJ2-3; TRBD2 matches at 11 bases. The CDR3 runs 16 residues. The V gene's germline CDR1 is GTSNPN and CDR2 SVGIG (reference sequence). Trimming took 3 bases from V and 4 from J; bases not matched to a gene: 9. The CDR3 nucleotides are TGTGCCTGGAGCGCAGGACTAGCGGGCGGCCCAGATACGCAGTATTTT. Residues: CAWSAGLAGGPDTQYF.

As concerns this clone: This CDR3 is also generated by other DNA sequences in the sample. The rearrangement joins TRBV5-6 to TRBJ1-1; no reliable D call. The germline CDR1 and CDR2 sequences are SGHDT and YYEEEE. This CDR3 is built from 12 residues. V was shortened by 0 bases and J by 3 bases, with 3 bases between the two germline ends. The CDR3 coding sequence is TGTGCCAGCAGCTTGGGAGACACTGAAGCTTTCTTT. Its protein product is CASSLGDTEAFF.

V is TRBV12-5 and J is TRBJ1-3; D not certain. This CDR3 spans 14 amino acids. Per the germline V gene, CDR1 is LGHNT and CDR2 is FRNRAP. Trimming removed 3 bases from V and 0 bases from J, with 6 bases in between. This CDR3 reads CASGLDNSGNTIYF. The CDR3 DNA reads TGTGCTAGTGGTTTAGACAACTCTGGAAACACCATATATTTT.

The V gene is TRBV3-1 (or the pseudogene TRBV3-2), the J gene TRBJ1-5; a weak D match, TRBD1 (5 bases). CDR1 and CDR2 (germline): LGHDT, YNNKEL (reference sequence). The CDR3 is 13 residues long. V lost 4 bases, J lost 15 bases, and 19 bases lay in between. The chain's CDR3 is CASSRKGDSPRHF. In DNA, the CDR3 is TGTGCCAGCAGCCGTAAGGGCGACAGCCCCAGGCATTTT.

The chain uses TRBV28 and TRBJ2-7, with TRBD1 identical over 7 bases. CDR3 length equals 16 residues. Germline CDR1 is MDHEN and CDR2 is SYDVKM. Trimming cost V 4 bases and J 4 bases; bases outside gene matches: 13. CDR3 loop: CASSSPGTAKAYEQYF. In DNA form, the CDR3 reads TGTGCCAGCAGTTCCCCCGGGACAGCGAAGGCGTACGAGCAGTACTTC.

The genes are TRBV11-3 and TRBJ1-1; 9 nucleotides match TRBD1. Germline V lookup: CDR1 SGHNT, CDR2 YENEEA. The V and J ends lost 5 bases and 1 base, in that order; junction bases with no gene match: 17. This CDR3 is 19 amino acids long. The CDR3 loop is CASSRRLLGQGLRNTEAFF. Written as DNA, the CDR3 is TGTGCCAGCAGCCGACGCCTACTGGGACAGGGACTAAGGAACACTGAAGCTTTCTTT.

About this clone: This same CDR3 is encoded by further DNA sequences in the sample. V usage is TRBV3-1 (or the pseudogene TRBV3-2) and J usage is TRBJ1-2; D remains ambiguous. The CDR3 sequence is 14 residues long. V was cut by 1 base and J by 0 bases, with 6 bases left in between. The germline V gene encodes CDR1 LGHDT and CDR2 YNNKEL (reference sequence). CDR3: CASSQGRTNYGYTF. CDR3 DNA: TGTGCCAGCAGCCAAGGCAGAACTAACTATGGCTACACCTTC.

The CDR3 is CASFQTWGPNYGYTF. CDR3 nucleotide sequence: TGTGCCAGCTTCCAAACCTGGGGCCCTAACTATGGCTACACCTTC. The V call is TRBV27, the J call TRBJ1-2; a possible D gene is TRBD1 (5 bases). The ends were cut back, 8 bases at V and 0 bases at J, with 16 bases in the middle. This CDR3 is 15 amino acids long. Germline V gene data show CDR1 as MNHEY and CDR2 as SMNVEV (reference sequence).

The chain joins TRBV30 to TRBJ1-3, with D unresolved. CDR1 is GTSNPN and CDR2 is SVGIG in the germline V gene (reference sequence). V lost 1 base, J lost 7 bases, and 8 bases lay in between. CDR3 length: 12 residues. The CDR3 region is CAWSGDMNTIYF. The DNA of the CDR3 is TGTGCCTGGAGTGGAGACATGAACACCATATATTTT.

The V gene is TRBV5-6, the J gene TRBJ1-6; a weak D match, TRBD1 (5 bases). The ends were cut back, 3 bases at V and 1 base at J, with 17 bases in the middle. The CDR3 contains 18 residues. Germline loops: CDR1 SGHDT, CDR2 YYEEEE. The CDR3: CASSSQGRAESYNSPLHF. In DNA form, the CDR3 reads TGTGCCAGCAGCTCGCAGGGCAGGGCAGAATCCTATAATTCACCCCTCCACTTT. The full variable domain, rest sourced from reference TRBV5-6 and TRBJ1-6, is DAGVTQSPTHLIKTRGQQVTLRCSPKSGHDTVSWYQQALGQGPQFIFQYYEEEERQRGNFPDRFSGHQFPNYSSELNVNALLLGDSALYLCASSSQGRAESYNSPLHFGNGTRLTVT.

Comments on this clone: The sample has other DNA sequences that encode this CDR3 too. CDR3 sequence (DNA): TGCGCCAGCAGCTTGGGGACTAGCACAGATACGCAGTATTTT. Its translation is CASSLGTSTDTQYF. The V and J genes are TRBV5-1 and TRBJ2-3; D might be TRBD2 (5 bases). Germline V gene sequence: CDR1 SGHRS, CDR2 YFSETQ. The CDR3 sequence is 14 residues long. V was clipped by 0 bases and J by 0 bases, with 5 bases between them.

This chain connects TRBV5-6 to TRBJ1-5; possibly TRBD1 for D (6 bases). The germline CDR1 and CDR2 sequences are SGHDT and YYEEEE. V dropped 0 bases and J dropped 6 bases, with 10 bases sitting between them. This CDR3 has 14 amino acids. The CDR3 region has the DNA TGTGCCAGCAGCTTGGCAGGGGACGGTCAGCCCCAGCATTTT. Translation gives CASSLAGDGQPQHF.

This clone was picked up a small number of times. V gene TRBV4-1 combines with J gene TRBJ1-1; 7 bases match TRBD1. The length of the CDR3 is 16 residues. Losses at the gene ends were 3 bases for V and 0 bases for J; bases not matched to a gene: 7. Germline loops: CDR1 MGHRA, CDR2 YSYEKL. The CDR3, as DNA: TGCGCCAGCAGCCAGGCTATGGGACAGATGAACACTGAAGCTTTCTTT. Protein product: CASSQAMGQMNTEAFF.

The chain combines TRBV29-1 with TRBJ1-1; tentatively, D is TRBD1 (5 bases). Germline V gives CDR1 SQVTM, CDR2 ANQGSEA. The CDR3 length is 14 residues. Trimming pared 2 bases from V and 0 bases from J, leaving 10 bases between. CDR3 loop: CSVERGRMNTEAFF. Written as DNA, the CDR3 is TGCAGCGTTGAACGGGGGAGGATGAACACTGAAGCTTTCTTT.

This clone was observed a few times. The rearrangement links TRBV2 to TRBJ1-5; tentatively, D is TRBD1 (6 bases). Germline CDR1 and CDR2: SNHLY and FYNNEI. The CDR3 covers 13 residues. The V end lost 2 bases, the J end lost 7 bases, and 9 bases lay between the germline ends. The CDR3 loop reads CASSERGLQPQHF. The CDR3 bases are TGTGCCAGCAGTGAAAGGGGGTTGCAGCCCCAGCATTTT.